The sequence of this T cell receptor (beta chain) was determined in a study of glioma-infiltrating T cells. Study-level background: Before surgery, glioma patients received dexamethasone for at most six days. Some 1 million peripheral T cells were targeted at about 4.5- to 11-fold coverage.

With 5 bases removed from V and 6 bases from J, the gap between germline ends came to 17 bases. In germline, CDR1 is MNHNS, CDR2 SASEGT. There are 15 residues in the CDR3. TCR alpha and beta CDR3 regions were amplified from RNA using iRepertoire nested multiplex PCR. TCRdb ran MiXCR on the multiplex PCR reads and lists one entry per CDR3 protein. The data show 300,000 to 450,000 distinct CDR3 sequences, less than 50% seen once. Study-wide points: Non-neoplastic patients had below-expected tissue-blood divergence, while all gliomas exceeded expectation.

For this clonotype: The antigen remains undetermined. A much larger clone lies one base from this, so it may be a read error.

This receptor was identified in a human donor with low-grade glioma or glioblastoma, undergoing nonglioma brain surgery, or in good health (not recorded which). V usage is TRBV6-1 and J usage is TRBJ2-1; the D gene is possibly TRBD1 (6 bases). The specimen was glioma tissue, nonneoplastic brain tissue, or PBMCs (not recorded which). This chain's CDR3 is CASSRTGRGLNEQFF. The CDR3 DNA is TGTGCCAGCAGTCGAACAGGGAGAGGACTCAATGAGCAGTTCTTC.